This entry lists 32 T cell receptor beta chains sequenced from one sample in a study of blood T cell repertoires in COVID-19. Sequenced by immunoSEQ multiplex PCR; TCRdb stores in-frame clones only, minus some. Of approximately 200,000 clones in the sample, 88% were seen once. The sequencing sample was made of PBMCs or T cells enriched from blood (not recorded which). These receptors originate from a woman in her twenties or thirties who had been exposed to COVID-19.

This clone occurred a few times. This rearrangement joins TRBV5-5 to TRBJ1-3; D is unresolved. The CDR3 is 16 amino acids. Trimming shortened V by 0 bases and J by 0 bases, and 10 bases separated the two germline ends. Germline CDR1 is SGHKS and CDR2 is YYEKEE (reference sequence). DNA of the CDR3: TGTGCCAGCAGCTTGGACCAGGCTTTCTCTGGAAACACCATATATTTT. Translated, it gives CASSLDQAFSGNTIYF.

A few counts support this clone. The gene calls are TRBV30 and TRBJ1-1, with D perhaps matching TRBD1 (5 bases). Trimming took off 0 bases at V and 6 bases at J, with 14 bases between the two ends. Germline values: CDR1 GTSNPN, CDR2 SVGIG (reference sequence). The CDR3 is 14 amino acids. CDR3 in DNA: TGTGCCTGGAGTGTATCCGGACACACTCCTGAAGCTTTCTTT. It yields the protein CAWSVSGHTPEAFF.

V and J are TRBV5-4 and TRBJ1-1, with 10 bases matching TRBD1. CDR3 length: 15 residues. The ends lost 3 bases at V and 4 bases at J; junction bases unmatched: 6. Germline assignment: CDR1 SGHNT and CDR2 YYREEE (reference sequence). The CDR3: CASSWDRGKGTEAFF. In nucleotides, the CDR3 is TGTGCCAGCAGCTGGGACAGGGGTAAGGGCACTGAAGCTTTCTTT. Using reference TRBV5-4 and TRBJ1-1 for the parts outside the CDR3, the full variable domain is ETGVTQSPTHLIKTRGQQVTLRCSSQSGHNTVSWYQQALGQGPQFIFQYYREEENGRGNFPPRFSGLQFPNYSSELNVNALELDDSALYLCASSWDRGKGTEAFFGQGTRLTVV.

The chain's CDR3 is CAINRGSGYEQYF. As DNA, the CDR3 is TGTGCCATCAACAGGGGGTCTGGCTACGAGCAGTACTTC. The V call is TRBV6-6, the J call TRBJ2-7; 8 bases match TRBD1. The CDR3 has 13 amino acids. V trimming: 10 bases; J trimming: 3 bases; junction bases outside the gene matches: 8. The germline V gene encodes CDR1 MNHNY and CDR2 SVGAGI (reference sequence).

The V gene is TRBV5-1, the J gene TRBJ2-2; D gene unclear. The V end was cut by 0 bases, the J end by 8 bases, with 8 bases between. The CDR3 length is 13 residues. Germline CDR1 is SGHRS and CDR2 is YFSETQ. The CDR3 here is CASSLELAGELFF. The CDR3 nucleotides read TGCGCCAGCAGCTTGGAACTCGCGGGGGAGCTGTTTTTT.

The rearrangement uses TRBV10-3 and TRBJ2-7; D perhaps matches TRBD2 (6 bases). Germline CDR1 is ENHRY and CDR2 is SYGVKD. With 4 bases removed from V and 7 bases from J, the gap between germline ends came to 23 bases. The CDR3 has 16 amino acids. The CDR3 loop is CAISGLGLDEPGEQYF. The DNA of the CDR3 is TGTGCCATCAGTGGGTTGGGACTCGATGAACCGGGGGAGCAGTACTTC.

V gene TRBV6-5 combines with J gene TRBJ2-7; 12 nucleotides match TRBD2. The junction had 4 bases not matched to a gene; V was cut back by 6 bases and J by 1 base. Germline V gene lookup returns CDR1 MNHEY and CDR2 SVGAGI. This CDR3 region has 15 residues. DNA of the CDR3: TGTGCCAGCAGCCTTGGACTAGCGGGGTCCTACGAGCAGTACTTC. Its translation is CASSLGLAGSYEQYF.

This sequence joins TRBV20-1 and TRBJ1-2; a possible D gene is TRBD1 (5 bases). The CDR3 runs 14 residues. V lost 3 bases to trimming and J lost 4 bases, with 15 bases between them. Germline V gene lookup returns CDR1 DFQATT and CDR2 SNEGSKA (reference sequence). CDR3 bases: TGCAGTGCTAGTGTGGGGGGACTGGGCTATGGCTACACCTTC. Amino acids: CSASVGGLGYGYTF.

The rearrangement links TRBV7-2 to TRBJ1-1; TRBD1 might be the D (6 bases). Per germline, CDR1 SGHTA and CDR2 FQGNSA. V was pared by 0 bases and J by 3 bases, with 14 bases between. The CDR3 consists of 16 residues. The CDR3 region is CASSLAGFRGYTEAFF. In DNA, the CDR3 is TGTGCCAGCAGCTTAGCGGGGTTCAGGGGATACACTGAAGCTTTCTTT. Combining the CDR3 with reference TRBV7-2 and TRBJ1-1 gives the whole variable domain GAGVSQSPSNKVTEKGKDVELRCDPISGHTALYWYRQSLGQGLEFLIYFQGNSAPDKSGLPSDRFSAERTGGSVSTLTIQRTQQEDSAVYLCASSLAGFRGYTEAFFGQGTRLTVV.

The rearrangement links TRBV4-1 to TRBJ2-1; 11 bases fit TRBD2. The trim removed 0 bases at V and 15 bases at J, leaving 16 bases unmatched. This CDR3 has 17 residues. Germline-derived CDR1 and CDR2 are MGHRA and YSYEKL. The CDR3 sequence is CASSQEIRRTSGRRWFF. The CDR3 coding sequence is TGCGCCAGCAGCCAAGAGATTCGCCGGACTAGCGGGCGGAGATGGTTCTTC.

The chain has TRBV18 and TRBJ1-2, with a possible D match to TRBD1 (6 bases). V was shortened by 0 bases and J by 3 bases, with 20 bases between the two germline ends. CDR1 is KGHSH and CDR2 is LQKENI in the germline V gene. The CDR3 spans 18 residues. Written as DNA, the CDR3 is TGTGCCAGCTCACCACCCGTTGTGCAGGGGTTCTCCCACTATGGCTACACCTTC. It specifies CASSPPVVQGFSHYGYTF.

The chain couples TRBV5-1 to TRBJ1-2; TRBD1 aligns across 7 bases. CDR3 length equals 15 residues. After removal of 3 bases from V and 1 base from J, the junction contained 6 bases not matched to a gene. Germline CDR1 is SGHRS and CDR2 is YFSETQ. CDR3 DNA sequence: TGCGCCAGCAGCTCCTCGACAGGGATTAACTATGGCTACACCTTC. It codes for CASSSSTGINYGYTF.

The V call is TRBV30, the J call TRBJ2-1; the match to TRBD2 covers 11 bases. Trimming at V came to 1 base and at J to 5 bases, leaving 4 bases not matched to a gene. CDR1 and CDR2 from the germline V gene are GTSNPN and SVGIG (reference sequence). The CDR3 length is 15 residues. CDR3 residues: CAWSGGLADNNEQFF. The CDR3 coding sequence is TGTGCCTGGAGTGGGGGACTAGCGGATAACAATGAGCAGTTCTTC.

This clone was counted between two and nine times. The V call is TRBV5-1, the J call TRBJ1-2; TRBD1 matches at 7 bases. The germline V gene has CDR1 SGHRS and CDR2 YFSETQ. V lost 4 bases and J lost 4; bases outside the gene matches: 10. There are 15 residues in the CDR3. CDR3: CASSLGRQGVYGYTF. The DNA for the CDR3 is TGCGCCAGCAGCCTAGGGCGACAGGGTGTCTATGGCTACACCTTC.

The chain carries TRBV1 and TRBJ2-7; the D call TRBD2 from the table was never checked on the DNA. TRBV1 is classified as a pseudogene. The CDR3 has 16 amino acids. CDR3 DNA sequence: TGCACCAGCAGCCAAGATGGGCTAGCGGCCCCCTACGAGCAGTACTTC. It translates to CTSSQDGLAAPYEQYF.

The chain is built from TRBV5-1 and TRBJ2-1, with TRBD2 matching over 7 bases. The germline V gene has CDR1 SGHRS and CDR2 YFSETQ. The ends lost 1 base at V and 0 bases at J; junction bases unmatched: 10. CDR3 length: 18 amino acids. The CDR3 DNA sequence: TGCGCCAGCAGCTTGTTGGCTAGCGGTGAGAGCTCCTACAATGAGCAGTTCTTC. It yields the protein CASSLLASGESSYNEQFF.

The V call is TRBV9, the J call TRBJ2-1; the D gene is possibly TRBD2 (6 bases). Germline values: CDR1 SGDLS, CDR2 YYNGEE. This CDR3 is 16 amino acids long. V was cut by 0 bases and J by 2 bases, with 12 bases left in between. The CDR3 loop reads CASSVVSSGAYNEQFF. Written as DNA, the CDR3 is TGTGCCAGCAGCGTAGTGAGTAGCGGTGCCTACAATGAGCAGTTCTTC.

The rearrangement links TRBV6-5 to TRBJ1-1; D is possibly TRBD1 (5 bases). The CDR3 length is 14 residues. Trimming pared 2 bases from V and 1 base from J, leaving 8 bases between. Germline V lookup: CDR1 MNHEY, CDR2 SVGAGI. The CDR3 nucleotides are TGTGCCAGCAGTTACCCTCAGGGGAACACTGAAGCTTTCTTT. Translating it yields CASSYPQGNTEAFF.

The chain has TRBV3-1 (or the pseudogene TRBV3-2) and TRBJ2-5, with D hard to call. CDR1 and CDR2 (germline): LGHDT, YNNKEL (reference sequence). Trimming took off 1 base at V and 7 bases at J, with 7 bases between the two ends. The CDR3 sequence is 12 residues long. In nucleotides, the CDR3 is TGTGCCAGCAGCCAAGGACTTCGGACCCAGTACTTC. Amino acids: CASSQGLRTQYF.

This chain links TRBV5-6 with TRBJ2-1, with TRBD2 matching over 8 bases. V lost 1 base, J lost 4 bases, and 10 bases stayed unmatched. The CDR3 is 17 amino acids. Germline V gene data show CDR1 as SGHDT and CDR2 as YYEEEE. The CDR3 protein is CASSLSPLVAGYNEQFF. DNA of the CDR3: TGTGCCAGCAGCTTGTCTCCCCTCGTAGCGGGATACAATGAGCAGTTCTTC.

As to this clone: At one end the junction does not follow the germline gene, possibly because of a read error. The V call is TRBV3-1 (or the pseudogene TRBV3-2), the J call TRBJ2-7; 10 nucleotides align to TRBD2. The germline CDR1 and CDR2 sequences are LGHDT and YNNKEL (reference sequence). This CDR3 spans 13 amino acids. The CDR3 DNA reads as TGTGCCAGCAGCCAAAAAACTAGCGGGACTAGTATGTTC. Translated, it gives CASSQKTSGTSMF.

This clone occurred once. V gene TRBV11-2 combines with J gene TRBJ1-5; 10 nucleotides match TRBD1. CDR3 size: 15 residues. Unmatched junction bases numbered 5, after V lost 5 bases and J lost 4 bases. Germline V gives CDR1 SGHAT, CDR2 FQNNGV. Here the CDR3 DNA reads TGTGCCAGCAGCCTCCGACAGGGGGCAAATCAGCCCCAGCATTTT. Its protein product is CASSLRQGANQPQHF.

The V call is TRBV19, the J call TRBJ1-2; D remains unclear. The CDR3 extends over 11 amino acids. Germline V gene data show CDR1 as LNHDA and CDR2 as SQIVND (reference sequence). V dropped 3 bases and J dropped 7 bases, with 6 bases sitting between them. CDR3 DNA: TGTGCCAGTAGTATGAGGGCTGGCTACACCTTC. It codes for CASSMRAGYTF.

This clone was seen a single time. This sequence joins TRBV9 and TRBJ2-1; 11 bases map to TRBD2. This CDR3 has 20 residues. Per the germline V gene, CDR1 is SGDLS and CDR2 is YYNGEE. The V and J ends lost 4 bases and 9 bases, in that order; junction bases with no gene match: 24. CDR3: CASSPRQVGIAGGPWGEQFF. The CDR3 DNA sequence: TGTGCCAGCAGCCCCCGCCAGGTTGGAATAGCGGGAGGGCCTTGGGGTGAGCAGTTCTTC.

The chain combines TRBV28 with TRBJ2-7, with 7 bases identical to TRBD2. This CDR3 comprises 19 residues. Per the germline V gene, CDR1 is MDHEN and CDR2 is SYDVKM. Trimming cost V 1 base and J 3 bases; bases outside gene matches: 18. The CDR3 DNA reads TGTGCCAGCAGTTTATCTTTTTTCCCCCAGCGGGACCGCTACTACGAGCAGTACTTC. It is translated as CASSLSFFPQRDRYYEQYF.

This clone was observed a handful of times. The V gene is TRBV5-1, the J gene TRBJ2-7, with 9 bases matching TRBD1. V dropped 3 bases and J dropped 1; count of bases not matched to a gene: 2. The V gene's germline CDR1 is SGHRS and CDR2 YFSETQ. The CDR3 has 14 residues. CDR3 in DNA: TGCGCCAGCAGCTCAGGACAGGGGTCCTACGAGCAGTACTTC. Protein sequence: CASSSGQGSYEQYF.

V is TRBV6-5 and J is TRBJ2-1; 9 nucleotides align to TRBD1. V lost 8 bases and J lost 7; bases outside the gene matches: 9. The CDR3 sequence is 14 residues long. Germline V gene data show CDR1 as MNHEY and CDR2 as SVGAGI. Here the CDR3 reads CASDDRGMWNEQFF. For the CDR3, the DNA is TGTGCCAGCGATGACAGGGGGATGTGGAATGAGCAGTTCTTC.

The chain recombines TRBV25-1 with TRBJ1-6, with D perhaps matching TRBD1 (5 bases). The length of the CDR3 is 14 residues. Trimming cost V 2 bases and J 6 bases, with 8 bases left between them. The germline gives CDR1 MGHDK, CDR2 SYGVNS. CDR3 amino acids: CASSEQGGNSPLHF. CDR3 in DNA: TGTGCCAGCAGTGAACAGGGAGGTAATTCACCCCTCCACTTT.

This clone was picked up a small number of times. The chain has TRBV6-5 and TRBJ1-2, with D maybe TRBD1 (6 bases). Germline-derived CDR1 and CDR2 are MNHEY and SVGAGI. The CDR3 spans 13 residues. Trimming stripped 6 bases from V and 2 bases from J, with 10 bases between. This CDR3 reads CASSLRGNYGYTF. The DNA for the CDR3 is TGTGCCAGCAGCTTAAGGGGGAACTATGGCTACACCTTC.

The chain employs TRBV5-1 and TRBJ2-7; D is ambiguous. Per the germline V gene, CDR1 is SGHRS and CDR2 is YFSETQ. The V gene lost 2 bases and the J gene lost 3 bases, with 9 bases spanning the gap. The CDR3 totals 13 residues. Here the CDR3 reads CASSLEADYEQYF. CDR3 nucleotides: TGCGCCAGCAGCTTAGAGGCGGACTACGAGCAGTACTTC.

The table lists this clone with a count of one. The chain uses TRBV9 and TRBJ2-7; 9 nucleotides match TRBD2. Germline-derived CDR1 and CDR2 are SGDLS and YYNGEE. V was clipped by 0 bases and J by 2 bases; unmatched bases: 3. CDR3 size: 15 residues. CDR3 coding DNA: TGTGCCAGCAGCGTAGGTAGCGGGAGCCCCTACGAGCAGTACTTC. It codes for CASSVGSGSPYEQYF.

The rearrangement uses TRBV6-5 and TRBJ2-2; 7 nucleotides align to TRBD1. The CDR3 length is 15 residues. With V trimmed by 8 bases and J by 6 bases, 12 bases remained unmatched. The germline gives CDR1 MNHEY, CDR2 SVGAGI. The CDR3 sequence is CASLRGQSIPGELFF. Here the CDR3 DNA reads TGTGCCAGCCTGAGGGGGCAGTCAATCCCCGGGGAGCTGTTTTTT.